These 28 T cell receptor beta chains originate from one sample sequenced in a study of cytomegalovirus exposure and HLA in healthy donors. The PCR used 60 Vbeta and 13 Jbeta primers. The data were produced by immunoSEQ multiplex PCR, yet TCRdb's version contains in-frame clones alone and is incomplete. The repertoire has about 92,000 clones, roughly 63% of them found once; the top ten carry approximately 2.9%. The specimen was PBMCs. Source of these receptors: a man between 50 and 59 years old in good health and CMV-seronegative.

Here the CDR3 DNA reads TGTGCCAGCAGCTTTGCCCCTAGCGGCTCCTACGAGCAGTACGTC. Amino acids: CASSFAPSGSYEQYV. The chain employs TRBV5-5 and TRBJ2-7; 7 bases align to TRBD2. The CDR3 length is 15 residues. Germline CDR1 reads SGHKS; CDR2 reads YYEKEE (reference sequence). The junction had 5 bases not matched to a gene; V was cut back by 2 bases and J by 0 bases.

This CDR3 reads CASSLGQGADTF. CDR3 nucleotides: TGTGCCAGCAGCTTAGGTCAGGGGGCCGACACCTTC. This chain joins TRBV7-9 and TRBJ1-2, with TRBD1 matching over 8 bases. The CDR3 runs to 12 residues. The trim removed 1 base at V and 12 bases at J, leaving 4 bases unmatched. The germline gives CDR1 SEHNR, CDR2 FQNEAQ (reference sequence).

The chain combines TRBV5-6 with TRBJ1-2; weak D call: TRBD1 (5 bases). The germline V and J ends were trimmed by 1 base and 5 bases, with 12 bases remaining between them. CDR1 is SGHDT, CDR2 YYEEEE, per germline. The CDR3 has 14 amino acids. The CDR3 DNA reads TGTGCCAGCAGCTTGCGGTGGGGCCCATATGGCTACACCTTC. Translating gives CASSLRWGPYGYTF.

In its sample, this clone was seen a few times. This chain links TRBV5-1 with TRBJ2-1; D not resolved. This CDR3 is built from 15 residues. Trimming stripped 2 bases from V and 0 bases from J, with 9 bases between. Germline values: CDR1 SGHRS, CDR2 YFSETQ. CDR3 residues: CASSLSPSSYNEQFF. In DNA form, the CDR3 reads TGCGCCAGCAGCTTATCCCCGAGCTCCTACAATGAGCAGTTCTTC.

The chain uses TRBV2 and TRBJ2-7; possible D gene TRBD2, 5 bases. Germline CDR1 reads SNHLY; CDR2 reads FYNNEI. This CDR3 region has 14 residues. Trimming removed 5 bases from V and 4 bases from J, with 15 bases in between. CDR3 DNA: TGTGCCAGCAGTACCCGGACGCGGACTTACGAGCAGTACTTC. Amino acids: CASSTRTRTYEQYF.

The chain has TRBV14 and TRBJ1-4, with a weak D call TRBD1 (6 bases). The germline V gene has CDR1 SGHDN and CDR2 FVKESK. This CDR3 has 16 amino acids. Trimming removed 4 bases from V and 4 bases from J, with 16 bases in between. The CDR3 DNA follows: TGTGCCAGCAGCCTATTCTCAGGGGCCCTTAATGAAAAACTGTTTTTT. Translation gives CASSLFSGALNEKLFF.

This sequence joins TRBV29-1 and TRBJ2-3, with D tentatively TRBD2 (6 bases). V was shortened by 5 bases and J by 0 bases, with 12 bases between the two germline ends. This CDR3 contains 14 residues. The germline gives CDR1 SQVTM, CDR2 ANQGSEA. The CDR3 reads CSVRRDFSTDTQYF. CDR3 sequence (DNA): TGCAGCGTTCGACGGGACTTTAGCACAGATACGCAGTATTTT.

The V call is TRBV19, the J call TRBJ2-7, with D possibly matching TRBD1 (5 bases). CDR3 length: 13 residues. Deletions cut 5 bases from V and 3 bases from J, with 11 bases between. Germline-derived CDR1 and CDR2 are LNHDA and SQIVND (reference sequence). CDR3 residues: CASSWARDYEQYF. The DNA for the CDR3 is TGTGCCAGTAGTTGGGCCAGGGACTACGAGCAGTACTTC.

The chain carries TRBV5-1 and TRBJ1-4; 7 nucleotides match TRBD1. The CDR3 spans 15 residues. With V trimmed by 0 bases and J by 6 bases, 5 bases remained unmatched. Germline values: CDR1 SGHRS, CDR2 YFSETQ. CDR3 nucleotides: TGCGCCAGCAGCTTGGAGGGGGCTCCGGATGAAAAACTGTTTTTT. Translating it yields CASSLEGAPDEKLFF.

V and J are TRBV15 and TRBJ2-1, with TRBD1 as a possible D gene (6 bases). The CDR3 sequence is 16 residues long. The germline V gene encodes CDR1 LNHNV and CDR2 YYDKDF (reference sequence). The V gene lost 0 bases and the J gene lost 3 bases, with 12 bases spanning the gap. CDR3 protein: CATSRDFGTNYNEQFF. The DNA for the CDR3 is TGTGCCACCAGCAGAGATTTTGGGACAAACTACAATGAGCAGTTCTTC.

The V and J genes are TRBV9 and TRBJ2-7; 9 bases match TRBD1. The CDR3 runs 14 residues. Unmatched junction bases numbered 4, after V lost 0 bases and J lost 6 bases. CDR1 and CDR2 (germline): SGDLS, YYNGEE. The CDR3 region is CASSVEGQGTEQYF. The CDR3 DNA sequence: TGTGCCAGCAGCGTAGAAGGACAGGGGACCGAGCAGTACTTC.

The chain employs TRBV4-2 and TRBJ2-6, with D maybe TRBD1 (6 bases). The CDR3 spans 16 residues. The germline V and J ends were trimmed by 3 bases and 0 bases, with 9 bases remaining between them. Germline V gene lookup returns CDR1 LGHNA and CDR2 YNFKEQ. CDR3: CASSQGAGSGANVLTF. DNA for the CDR3: TGTGCCAGCAGCCAGGGGGCGGGCTCTGGGGCCAACGTCCTGACTTTC.

The V call is TRBV7-9, the J call TRBJ2-7; D gene uncertain. Deletions cut 6 bases from V and 0 bases from J, with 15 bases between. The CDR3 is made up of 15 amino acids. Per the germline V gene, CDR1 is SEHNR and CDR2 is FQNEAQ (reference sequence). The CDR3, as DNA: TGTGCCAGCAGTCTGACACTTCTTAGCTCCTACGAGCAGTACTTC. This sequence encodes CASSLTLLSSYEQYF.

V gene TRBV5-1 combines with J gene TRBJ2-7; 7 nucleotides align to TRBD1. The V gene end was trimmed by 1 base and the J gene end by 7 bases; junction bases not matched to a gene: 5. Germline CDR1 reads SGHRS; CDR2 reads YFSETQ. CDR3 length equals 13 residues. CDR3 residues: CASSLLTGYEQYF. CDR3 sequence (DNA): TGCGCCAGCAGCTTGTTGACAGGGTATGAGCAGTACTTC.

The chain recombines TRBV9 with TRBJ2-3; D may be TRBD2 (5 bases). The CDR3 has 12 residues. Germline CDR1 and CDR2: SGDLS and YYNGEE. Trimming cost V 6 bases and J 5 bases, with 10 bases left between them. CDR3 bases: TGTGCCAGCACACCTGGAGGAGATACGCAGTATTTT. Its translation is CASTPGGDTQYF.

This clone was observed a handful of times. The gene calls are TRBV27 and TRBJ2-2, with TRBD2 identical over 10 bases. Germline-derived CDR1 and CDR2 are MNHEY and SMNVEV (reference sequence). The junction had 15 bases not matched to a gene; V was cut back by 8 bases and J by 3 bases. The CDR3 sequence is 18 residues long. For the CDR3, the DNA is TGTGCCAGCTTCTGCCAGCGGGAGGGCCTTTTGGACACCGGGGAGCTGTTTTTT. Amino acid sequence: CASFCQREGLLDTGELFF.

The rearrangement uses TRBV30 and TRBJ2-1, with D possibly matching TRBD1 (6 bases). V lost 2 bases and J 9 bases, leaving 26 bases between the germline ends. Germline CDR1 is GTSNPN and CDR2 is SVGIG (reference sequence). This CDR3 is built from 17 residues. The CDR3 DNA reads TGTGCCTGGAGTTTTCCCCAGTGGGGGCCCAGAATGGGTGAGCAGTTCTTC. This gives the protein CAWSFPQWGPRMGEQFF.

V usage is TRBV19 and J usage is TRBJ1-1; 10 bases agree with TRBD1. The CDR3 totals 16 residues. Germline CDR1 reads LNHDA; CDR2 reads SQIVND (reference sequence). J was trimmed by 3 bases and V by 5 bases; bases with no gene match: 9. This CDR3 reads CASSHRQGAGDTEAFF. DNA of the CDR3: TGTGCCAGTAGTCATCGACAGGGGGCGGGCGACACTGAAGCTTTCTTT.

This sequence joins TRBV6-5 and TRBJ1-1, with D unresolved. Trimming stripped 2 bases from V and 11 bases from J, with 15 bases between. In germline, CDR1 is MNHEY, CDR2 SVGAGI. CDR3 length: 13 amino acids. The CDR3 DNA reads TGTGCCAGCAGTTACCGGGCGGGGAGGGCTGCTTTCTTT. As protein: CASSYRAGRAAFF.

V gene TRBV10-2 combines with J gene TRBJ1-6; D gene uncertain. V was pared by 4 bases and J by 13 bases, with 14 bases between. Germline V gene lookup returns CDR1 WSHSY and CDR2 SAAADI. The CDR3 consists of 13 residues. The CDR3 loop is CASSADGSGPLHF. In DNA, the CDR3 is TGCGCCAGCAGTGCGGACGGCTCGGGGCCCCTCCACTTT.

The chain has TRBV4-1 and TRBJ2-3; 9 bases agree with TRBD2. Germline CDR1 and CDR2: MGHRA and YSYEKL. The junction had 6 bases not matched to a gene; V was cut back by 0 bases and J by 2 bases. The CDR3 covers 17 residues. The CDR3 nucleotides are TGCGCCAGCAGCCAAGATGGGCGGGGGGGCCTCACAGATACGCAGTATTTT. Protein: CASSQDGRGGLTDTQYF.

In its sample, this clone was seen a few times. The rearrangement joins TRBV5-1 to TRBJ2-7; D is uncertain. V was clipped by 0 bases and J by 0 bases, with 7 bases between them. Germline CDR1 SGHRS, CDR2 YFSETQ. The CDR3 sequence is 14 residues long. CDR3 nucleotides: TGCGCCAGCAGCTTGGAGCCCCCCTCCTACGAGCAGTACTTC. It yields the protein CASSLEPPSYEQYF.

This clone is a singleton in its sample. This CDR3 is also generated by other DNA sequences in the sample. The chain employs TRBV28 and TRBJ1-5; unclear D gene. The CDR3 is made up of 12 amino acids. Germline V lookup: CDR1 MDHEN, CDR2 SYDVKM. Deletions cut 6 bases from V and 4 bases from J, with 7 bases between. DNA for the CDR3: TGTGCCAGCAGCCTCCTAAATCAGCCCCAGCATTTT. It codes for CASSLLNQPQHF.

This chain joins TRBV30 and TRBJ2-7; TRBD2 aligns across 7 bases. J lost 1 base, V lost 0 bases, and 6 bases had no gene match. The CDR3 extends over 15 amino acids. Germline V lookup: CDR1 GTSNPN, CDR2 SVGIG (reference sequence). The CDR3 loop is CAWSVGRETSYEQYV. The CDR3 DNA reads TGTGCCTGGAGTGTGGGGCGGGAGACGTCCTACGAGCAGTACGTC.

This clone came up a few times. The chain joins TRBV29-1 to TRBJ1-2; 7 bases line up with TRBD1. Germline CDR1 reads SQVTM; CDR2 reads ANQGSEA. J lost 6 bases, V lost 1 base, and 11 bases had no gene match. The CDR3 is 15 amino acids. As DNA, the CDR3 is TGCAGCGTTGAAGTCCCGACAGGGAGATTGGATGGCTACACCTTC. Its translation: CSVEVPTGRLDGYTF.

DNA for the CDR3: TGTGCCAGCAGTGTGGCACCGTATAGCAATCAGCCCCAGCATTTT. This translates into CASSVAPYSNQPQHF. The chain carries TRBV6-6 and TRBJ1-5, with unresolved D. This CDR3 comprises 15 residues. CDR1 and CDR2 from the germline V gene are MNHNY and SVGAGI (reference sequence). The germline V and J ends were trimmed by 5 bases and 0 bases, with 11 bases remaining between them.

The J gene is TRBJ2-5, the V gene TRBV7-9; TRBD1 is a possible D gene (5 bases). From germline, CDR1 is SEHNR and CDR2 FQNEAQ (reference sequence). V dropped 3 bases and J dropped 2 bases, with 22 bases sitting between them. The CDR3 has 18 residues. The chain's CDR3 is CASSFRRAPSLLQETQYF. The CDR3 region has the DNA TGTGCCAGCAGCTTCCGCAGGGCCCCATCCTTATTACAAGAGACCCAGTACTTC. The full variable domain, in which reference TRBV7-9 and TRBJ2-5 provide the parts outside the CDR3, is DTGVSQNPRHKITKRGQNVTFRCDPISEHNRLYWYRQTLGQGPEFLTYFQNEAQLEKSRLLSDRFSAERPKGSFSTLEIQRTEQGDSAMYLCASSFRRAPSLLQETQYFGPGTRLLVL.

The genes are TRBV18 and TRBJ1-1; 7 bases align to TRBD1. Per the germline V gene, CDR1 is KGHSH and CDR2 is LQKENI. The CDR3 is 18 residues long. After removal of 1 base from V and 3 bases from J, the junction contained 14 bases not matched to a gene. Here the CDR3 DNA reads TGTGCCAGCTCACCACAACAGGGGATTGGGGGCCGGGACACTGAAGCTTTCTTT. Its translation is CASSPQQGIGGRDTEAFF.